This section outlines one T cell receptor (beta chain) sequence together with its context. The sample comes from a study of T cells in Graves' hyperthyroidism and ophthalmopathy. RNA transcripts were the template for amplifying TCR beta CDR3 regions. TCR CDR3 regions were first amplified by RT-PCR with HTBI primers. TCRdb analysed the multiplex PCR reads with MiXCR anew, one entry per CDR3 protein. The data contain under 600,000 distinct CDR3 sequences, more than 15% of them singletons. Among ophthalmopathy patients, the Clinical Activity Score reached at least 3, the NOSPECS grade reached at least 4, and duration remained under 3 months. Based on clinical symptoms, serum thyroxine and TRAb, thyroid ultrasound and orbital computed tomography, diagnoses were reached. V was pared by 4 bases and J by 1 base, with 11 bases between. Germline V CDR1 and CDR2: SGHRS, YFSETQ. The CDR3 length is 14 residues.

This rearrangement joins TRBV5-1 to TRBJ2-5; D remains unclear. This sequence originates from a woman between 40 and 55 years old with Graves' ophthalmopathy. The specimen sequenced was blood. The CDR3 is CASSLGMGQETQYF. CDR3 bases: TGCGCCAGCAGCCTGGGGATGGGCCAAGAGACCCAGTACTTC.